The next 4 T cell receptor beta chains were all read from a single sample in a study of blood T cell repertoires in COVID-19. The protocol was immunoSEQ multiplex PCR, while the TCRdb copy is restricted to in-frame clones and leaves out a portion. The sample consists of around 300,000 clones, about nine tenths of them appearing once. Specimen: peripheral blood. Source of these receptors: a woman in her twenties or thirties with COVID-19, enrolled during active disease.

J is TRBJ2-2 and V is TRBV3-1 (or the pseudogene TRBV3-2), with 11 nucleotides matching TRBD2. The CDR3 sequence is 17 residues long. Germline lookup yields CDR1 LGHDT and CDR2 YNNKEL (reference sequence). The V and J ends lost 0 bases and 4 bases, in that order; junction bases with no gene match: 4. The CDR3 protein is CASSQEELAGVTGELFF. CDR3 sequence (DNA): TGTGCCAGCAGCCAAGAAGAACTAGCGGGGGTCACCGGGGAGCTGTTTTTT.

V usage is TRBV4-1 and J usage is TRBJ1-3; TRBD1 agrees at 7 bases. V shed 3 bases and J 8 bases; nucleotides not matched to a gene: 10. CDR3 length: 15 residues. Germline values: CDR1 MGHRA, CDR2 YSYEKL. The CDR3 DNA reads TGCGCCAGCAGCCATCGACAGGGAGAGGGGGACACCATATATTTT. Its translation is CASSHRQGEGDTIYF.

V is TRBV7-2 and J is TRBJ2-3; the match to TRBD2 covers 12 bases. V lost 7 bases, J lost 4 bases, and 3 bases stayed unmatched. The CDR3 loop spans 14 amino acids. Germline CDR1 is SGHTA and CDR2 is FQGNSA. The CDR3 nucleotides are TGTGCCAGCAACCTAGCGGGGGGGTCAGATACGCAGTATTTT. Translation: CASNLAGGSDTQYF.

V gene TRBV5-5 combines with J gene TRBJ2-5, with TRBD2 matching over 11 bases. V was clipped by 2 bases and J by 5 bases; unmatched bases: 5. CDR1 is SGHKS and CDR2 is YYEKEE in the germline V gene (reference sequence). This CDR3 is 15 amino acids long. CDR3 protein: CASSLLTSGAETQYF. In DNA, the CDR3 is TGTGCCAGCAGCTTATTGACTAGCGGGGCGGAGACCCAGTACTTC.